This is a list of T cell receptor beta chains from one sample in a study of OX40 agonist ivuxolimab in advanced cancers. Some clones are missing from TCRdb's copy, which holds only in-frame ones; the method was immunoSEQ multiplex PCR. The sample carries approximately 91,000 clones, around 90% recorded once. Here the sequenced sample was CD4+ or CD8+ T cells sorted from blood, taken in a trial of the OX40 agonist ivuxolimab. These receptors were taken from an adult with an advanced solid tumor such as melanoma, head and neck, liver or kidney cancer. The CDR3 runs from the conserved cysteine through the conserved F or W. The D gene is left open where the match is weak. Where a row states a size, it is once, few, many or the class of an expanded clone; other rows omit it.

J: TRBJ1-2
V: TRBV27
D: TRBD1
size: -
DNA: TGTGCCAGCAGGGACAGGGATGACAACTATGGCTACACCTTC
CDR3: CASRDRDDNYGYTF

J: TRBJ1-1
V: TRBV5-1
D: -
size: -
DNA: TGCGCCAGCAGCAGTCAGGGTTTGGGCACTGAAGCTTTCTTT
CDR3: CASSSQGLGTEAFF

J: TRBJ1-1
V: TRBV19
D: -
size: -
DNA: TGTGCCAGTAGTATAGGAAGCGGGGGCACTGAAGCTTTCTTT
CDR3: CASSIGSGGTEAFF

J: TRBJ1-1
V: TRBV19
D: -
size: -
DNA: TGTGCCAGTAGTCAGGAGCGGGGCGACACTGAAGCTTTCTTT
CDR3: CASSQERGDTEAFF

J: TRBJ1-5
V: TRBV10-3
D: -
size: few
DNA: TGTGCCATCAGGGGCACCAGCAATCAGCCCCAGCATTTT
CDR3: CAIRGTSNQPQHF

J: TRBJ1-1
V: TRBV5-1
D: -
size: -
DNA: TGCGCCAGCAGCTTGGCGGGGGGTGCCGGGGTTACTGAAGCTTTCTTT
CDR3: CASSLAGGAGVTEAFF

J: TRBJ2-7
V: TRBV5-4
D: -
size: -
DNA: TGTGCCAGCAGCCCCGTAGGGGGGGGTGTCTCCTACGAGCAGTACTTC
CDR3: CASSPVGGGVSYEQYF

J: TRBJ2-7
V: TRBV6-5
D: TRBD1
size: -
DNA: TGTGCCAGCCGGGACAGTGCCTACGAGCAGTACTTC
CDR3: CASRDSAYEQYF

J: TRBJ2-2
V: TRBV5-1
D: -
size: -
DNA: TGCGCCAGCAGCTTAAGACCAGGGGCCGCGGGGACCGGGGAGCTGTTTTTT
CDR3: CASSLRPGAAGTGELFF

J: TRBJ2-7
V: TRBV6-6
D: -
size: -
DNA: TGTGCCAGCAGTTACCCCGGTCAGGGCTCCTACGAGCAGTACTTC
CDR3: CASSYPGQGSYEQYF

J: TRBJ2-3
V: TRBV19
D: -
size: -
DNA: TGTGCCAGTAGAGGAGGGGGTGATACGCAGTATTTT
CDR3: CASRGGGDTQYF

J: TRBJ1-3
V: TRBV5-1
D: -
size: -
DNA: TGCGCCAGCAGCTCAATGACCTACTCTGGAAACACCATATATTTT
CDR3: CASSSMTYSGNTIYF

J: TRBJ1-1
V: TRBV18
D: -
size: once
DNA: TGTGCCAGCTCACCGGGGGGAAGGGTCACTGAAGCTTTCTTT
CDR3: CASSPGGRVTEAFF

J: TRBJ2-1
V: TRBV5-1
D: -
size: -
DNA: TGCGCCAGCAGGTGGGGGAAAGATGAGCAGTTCTTC
CDR3: CASRWGKDEQFF

J: TRBJ2-4
V: TRBV27
D: TRBD2
size: -
DNA: TGTGCCAGCAGTTTAAGGTCTAGCGGGGAAAATCTAGCCAAAAACATTCAGTACTTC
CDR3: CASSLRSSGENLAKNIQYF

J: TRBJ2-6
V: TRBV4-1
D: -
size: -
DNA: TGCGCCAGCAGCCAAGATCGTCATGGTTCTGGGGCCAACGTCCTGACTTTC
CDR3: CASSQDRHGSGANVLTF

J: TRBJ2-1
V: TRBV6-4
D: -
size: -
DNA: TGTGCCAGCAGTGACGGTCGGGGTTCCTCCTACAATGAGCAGTTCTTC
CDR3: CASSDGRGSSYNEQFF

J: TRBJ2-4
V: TRBV7-9
D: TRBD1
size: -
DNA: TGTGCCAGCAGCTCAGGGACAGGGTCTAACATTCAGTACTTC
CDR3: CASSSGTGSNIQYF

J: TRBJ2-1
V: TRBV20-1
D: -
size: -
DNA: TGCAGTGCTAGAGGTGGGACGTTGCAGTTCTTC
CDR3: CSARGGTLQFF

J: TRBJ2-2
V: TRBV7-3
D: -
size: -
DNA: TGTGCCAGCAGCTTAAGCGGCGAAGGGTCCGGGGAGCTGTTTTTT
CDR3: CASSLSGEGSGELFF

J: TRBJ1-1
V: TRBV6-1
D: -
size: once
DNA: TGTGCCAGCAGGCTTGACGGATACACTGAAGCTTTCTTT
CDR3: CASRLDGYTEAFF

J: TRBJ2-5
V: TRBV25-1
D: -
size: -
DNA: TGTGCCAGCAGTACCCCGGGGAAGGCGTGGGAGACCCAGTACTTC
CDR3: CASSTPGKAWETQYF

J: TRBJ2-7
V: TRBV7-2
D: -
size: -
DNA: TGTGCCAGCAGCGCACGGTTAACTCTCTCCTACGAGCAGTACTTC
CDR3: CASSARLTLSYEQYF

J: TRBJ2-2
V: TRBV19
D: TRBD1
size: -
DNA: TGTGCCAGTAGCCCGACAGGGGGGGAGACCGGGGAGCTGTTTTTT
CDR3: CASSPTGGETGELFF

J: TRBJ2-5
V: TRBV7-2
D: -
size: -
DNA: TGTGCCAGCAGCTCGGGACCACTTGTCCAAGAGACCCAGTACTTC
CDR3: CASSSGPLVQETQYF

J: TRBJ2-6
V: TRBV9
D: -
size: -
DNA: TGTGCCAGCAGCGTAGTGGACTACGATTCTGGGGCCAACGTCCTGACTTTC
CDR3: CASSVVDYDSGANVLTF

J: TRBJ1-3
V: TRBV5-1
D: -
size: -
DNA: TGCGCCAGCAGCTTTGGCGGCTCTGGAAACACCATATATTTT
CDR3: CASSFGGSGNTIYF

J: TRBJ2-3
V: TRBV14
D: -
size: once
DNA: TGTGCCAGCAGCCGTTCGGGGACTTCTGATACGCAGTATTTT
CDR3: CASSRSGTSDTQYF

J: TRBJ2-1
V: TRBV10-2
D: -
size: -
DNA: TGCGCCAGCAGTGTTGGACAGCCCAGTAACAATGAGCAGTTCTTC
CDR3: CASSVGQPSNNEQFF

J: TRBJ1-1
V: TRBV6-4
D: -
size: -
DNA: TGTGCCAGCAGTCCTACGGCCAGTCGGACTGAAGCTTTCTTT
CDR3: CASSPTASRTEAFF

J: TRBJ2-3
V: TRBV7-8
D: -
size: -
DNA: TGTGCCAGCAGCCTAAAAGCCCGCGCTACGAGCACAGATACGCAGTATTTT
CDR3: CASSLKARATSTDTQYF

J: TRBJ2-1
V: TRBV2
D: -
size: -
DNA: TGTGCCAGCAGTGAGACGTGGGACAATGAGCAGTTCTTC
CDR3: CASSETWDNEQFF

J: TRBJ1-6
V: TRBV6-5
D: TRBD1
size: -
DNA: TGTGCCAGCAGTTACTTCCCGGGACAGAGTAATTCACCCCTCCACTTT
CDR3: CASSYFPGQSNSPLHF

J: TRBJ2-1
V: TRBV28
D: -
size: -
DNA: TGTGCCAGCAGTTTATGGGGGGGTCAATCGCGAGACAATGAGCAGTTCTTC
CDR3: CASSLWGGQSRDNEQFF

J: TRBJ1-2
V: TRBV5-8
D: -
size: -
DNA: TGTGCCAGCAGCCTTCGCGGAGGAGCTAACTATGGCTACACCTTC
CDR3: CASSLRGGANYGYTF

J: TRBJ1-5
V: TRBV28
D: -
size: -
DNA: TGTGCCAGCAGTTTATCGGGAGGTGGTAATCAGCCCCAGCATTTT
CDR3: CASSLSGGGNQPQHF

J: TRBJ1-3
V: TRBV6-5
D: TRBD1
size: -
DNA: TGTGCCAGCAGCATGGGACAGGGTCCCGGAAACACCATATATTTT
CDR3: CASSMGQGPGNTIYF

J: TRBJ2-5
V: TRBV5-6
D: -
size: -
DNA: TGTGCCAGCAGCTCCCAAACTAGTGGGGGGCAAGAGACCCAGTACTTC
CDR3: CASSSQTSGGQETQYF

J: TRBJ1-1
V: TRBV6-1
D: -
size: -
DNA: TGTGCCAGCAGTGAAAGGCAGGGAGAGTTGGCTTTCTTT
CDR3: CASSERQGELAFF

J: TRBJ2-3
V: TRBV7-2
D: -
size: -
DNA: TGTGCCAGCAGCTTAGATCCCCTCGGTACGCAGTATTTT
CDR3: CASSLDPLGTQYF

J: TRBJ1-5
V: TRBV2
D: -
size: -
DNA: TGTGCCAGCACGGACAGCAACAATCAGCCCCAGCATTTT
CDR3: CASTDSNNQPQHF

J: TRBJ2-1
V: TRBV25-1
D: -
size: -
DNA: TGTGCCAGCAGTGAATGGGACAATGAGCAGTTCTTC
CDR3: CASSEWDNEQFF

J: TRBJ1-5
V: TRBV7-9
D: -
size: -
DNA: TGTGCCAGCAGCTCTCTGGGGGCGAGCAATCAGCCCCAGCATTTT
CDR3: CASSSLGASNQPQHF

J: TRBJ2-3
V: TRBV6-4
D: -
size: -
DNA: TGTGCCAGCAGAGAGGGGTTATCCACAGATACGCAGTATTTT
CDR3: CASREGLSTDTQYF

J: TRBJ2-7
V: TRBV28
D: TRBD1
size: -
DNA: TGTGCCAGCAGCCAAACGGGACAGGGGTTCTACGAGCAGTACTTC
CDR3: CASSQTGQGFYEQYF

J: TRBJ1-1
V: TRBV4-3
D: -
size: many
DNA: TGCGCCAGCAGCCCTTGGAGGGGGGAAGGAGCTTTCTTT
CDR3: CASSPWRGEGAFF

J: TRBJ2-5
V: TRBV29-1
D: -
size: -
DNA: TGCAGCGTACGCTCGTCTCACACGGGGGAGACCCAGTACTTC
CDR3: CSVRSSHTGETQYF

J: TRBJ1-5
V: TRBV5-8
D: -
size: -
DNA: TGTGCCAGCAGCTCGTCCGGGTCCCGACAAGGGGATCAGCCCCAGCATTTT
CDR3: CASSSSGSRQGDQPQHF

J: TRBJ1-5
V: TRBV7-2
D: -
size: -
DNA: TGTGCCAGCTCCTCTGTAATGGGTCAGCCCCAGCATTTT
CDR3: CASSSVMGQPQHF

J: TRBJ2-5
V: TRBV7-2
D: TRBD1
size: -
DNA: TGTGCCAGCAGCTTAGGACTAACCCACGACAGGGGACAAGAGACCCAGTACTTC
CDR3: CASSLGLTHDRGQETQYF

J: TRBJ1-4
V: TRBV2
D: TRBD1
size: -
DNA: TGTGCCAGCAGCCCCGACAGGGCCAAACTGTTTTTT
CDR3: CASSPDRAKLFF